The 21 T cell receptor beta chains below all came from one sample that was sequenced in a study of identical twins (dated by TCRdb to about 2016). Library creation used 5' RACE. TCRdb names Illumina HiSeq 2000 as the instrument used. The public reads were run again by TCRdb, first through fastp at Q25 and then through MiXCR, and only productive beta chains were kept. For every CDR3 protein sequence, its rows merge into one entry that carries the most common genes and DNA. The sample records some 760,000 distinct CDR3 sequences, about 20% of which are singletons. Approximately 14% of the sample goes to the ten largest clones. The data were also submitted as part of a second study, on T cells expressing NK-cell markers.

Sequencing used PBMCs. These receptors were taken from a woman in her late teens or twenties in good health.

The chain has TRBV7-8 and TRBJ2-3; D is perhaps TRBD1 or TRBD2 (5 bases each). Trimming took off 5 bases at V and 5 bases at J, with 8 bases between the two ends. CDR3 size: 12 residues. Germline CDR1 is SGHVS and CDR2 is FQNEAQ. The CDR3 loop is CASSGDGDTQYF. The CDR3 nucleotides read TGTGCCAGCAGCGGGGACGGAGATACGCAGTATTTT. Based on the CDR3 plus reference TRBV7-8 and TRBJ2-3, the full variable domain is GAGVSQSPRYKVAKRGQDVALRCDPISGHVSLFWYQQALGQGPEFLTYFQNEAQLDKSGLPSDRFFAERPEGSVSTLKIQRTQQEDSAVYLCASSGDGDTQYFGPGTRLTVL.

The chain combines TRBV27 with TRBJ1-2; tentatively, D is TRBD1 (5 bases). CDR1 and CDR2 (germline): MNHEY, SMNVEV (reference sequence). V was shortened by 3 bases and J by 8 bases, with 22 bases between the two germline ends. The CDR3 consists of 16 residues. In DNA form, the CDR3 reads TGTGCCAGCAGTTTTAAGGGAAGAAGGGGTTCTGGGGGCTACACCTTC. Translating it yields CASSFKGRRGSGGYTF.

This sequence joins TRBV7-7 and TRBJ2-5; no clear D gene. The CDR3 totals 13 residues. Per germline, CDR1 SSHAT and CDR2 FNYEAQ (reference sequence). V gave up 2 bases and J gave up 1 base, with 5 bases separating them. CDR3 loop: CASSLNFQETQYF. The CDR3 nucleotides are TGTGCCAGCAGCTTAAACTTCCAAGAGACCCAGTACTTC.

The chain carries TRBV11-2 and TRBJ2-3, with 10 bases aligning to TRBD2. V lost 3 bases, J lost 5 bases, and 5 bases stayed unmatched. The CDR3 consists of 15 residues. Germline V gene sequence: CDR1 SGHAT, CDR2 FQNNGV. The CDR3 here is CASSLGSGRIDTQYF. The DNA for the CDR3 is TGTGCCAGCAGCTTGGGTAGCGGGAGGATAGATACGCAGTATTTT.

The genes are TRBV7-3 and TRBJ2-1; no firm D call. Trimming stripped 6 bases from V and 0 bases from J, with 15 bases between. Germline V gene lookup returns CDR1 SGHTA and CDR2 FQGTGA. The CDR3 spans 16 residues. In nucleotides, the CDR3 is TGTGCCAGCAGTAAGGCCTACAGTAGCTCCTACAATGAGCAGTTCTTC. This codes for CASSKAYSSSYNEQFF.

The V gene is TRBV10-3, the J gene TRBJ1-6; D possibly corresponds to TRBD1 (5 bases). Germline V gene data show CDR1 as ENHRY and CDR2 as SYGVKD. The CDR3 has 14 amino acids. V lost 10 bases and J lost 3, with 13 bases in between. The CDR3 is CATRGDFYNSPLHF. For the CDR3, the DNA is TGTGCCACGCGGGGCGACTTCTATAATTCACCCCTCCACTTT.

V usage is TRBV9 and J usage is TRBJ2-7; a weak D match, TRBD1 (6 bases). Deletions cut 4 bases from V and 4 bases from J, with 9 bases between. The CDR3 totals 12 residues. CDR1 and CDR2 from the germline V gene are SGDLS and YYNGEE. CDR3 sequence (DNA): TGTGCCAGCAGCCGTGGACAGTACGAGCAGTACTTC. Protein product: CASSRGQYEQYF.

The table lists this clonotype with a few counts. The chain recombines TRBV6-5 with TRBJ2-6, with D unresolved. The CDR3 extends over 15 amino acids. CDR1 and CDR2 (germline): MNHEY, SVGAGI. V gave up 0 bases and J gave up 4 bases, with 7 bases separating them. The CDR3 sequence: CASSYSPWGANVLTF. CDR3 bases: TGTGCCAGCAGTTACTCACCCTGGGGGGCCAACGTCCTGACTTTC.

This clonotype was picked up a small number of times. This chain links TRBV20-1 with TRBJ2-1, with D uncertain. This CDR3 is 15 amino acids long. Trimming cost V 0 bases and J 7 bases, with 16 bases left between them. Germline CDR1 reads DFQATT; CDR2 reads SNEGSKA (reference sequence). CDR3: CSARDGRGQQNEQFF. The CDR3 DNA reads TGCAGTGCTAGAGATGGGCGAGGCCAGCAGAATGAGCAGTTCTTC.

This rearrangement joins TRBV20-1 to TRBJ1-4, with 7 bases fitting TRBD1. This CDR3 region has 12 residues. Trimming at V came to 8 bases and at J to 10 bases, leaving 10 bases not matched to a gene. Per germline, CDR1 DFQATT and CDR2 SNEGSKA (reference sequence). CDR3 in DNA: TGCAGTATCCCGGGACAGAGTGGAAAACTGTTTTTT. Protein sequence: CSIPGQSGKLFF.

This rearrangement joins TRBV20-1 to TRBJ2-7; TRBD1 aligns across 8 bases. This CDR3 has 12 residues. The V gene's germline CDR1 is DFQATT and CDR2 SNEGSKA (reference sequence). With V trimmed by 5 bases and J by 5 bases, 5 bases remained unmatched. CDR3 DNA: TGCAGTGCTGAACAGGGGGTCCACGAGCAGTACTTC. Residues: CSAEQGVHEQYF.

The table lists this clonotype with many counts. CDR3 residues: CSVGTVLDSYNEQFF. For the CDR3, the DNA is TGCAGCGTTGGTACAGTGCTAGACTCCTACAATGAGCAGTTCTTC. The chain combines TRBV29-1 with TRBJ2-1, with no clear D. Germline V lookup: CDR1 SQVTM, CDR2 ANQGSEA. The CDR3 extends over 15 amino acids. Trimming took 4 bases from V and 0 from J, leaving 13 bases between them.

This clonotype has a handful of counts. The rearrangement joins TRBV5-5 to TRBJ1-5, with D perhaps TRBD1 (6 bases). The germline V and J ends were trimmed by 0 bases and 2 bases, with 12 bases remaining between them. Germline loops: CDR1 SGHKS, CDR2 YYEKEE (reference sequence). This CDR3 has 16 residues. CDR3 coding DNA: TGTGCCAGCAGCTTGGCTTCGGGGGCTGGCAATCAGCCCCAGCATTTT. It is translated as CASSLASGAGNQPQHF.

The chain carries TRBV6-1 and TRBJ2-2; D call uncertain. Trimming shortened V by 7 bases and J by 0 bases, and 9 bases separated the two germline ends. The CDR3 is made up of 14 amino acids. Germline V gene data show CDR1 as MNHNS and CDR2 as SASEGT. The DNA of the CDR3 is TGTGCCAGCAAGGACGGACCGAACACCGGGGAGCTGTTTTTT. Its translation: CASKDGPNTGELFF.

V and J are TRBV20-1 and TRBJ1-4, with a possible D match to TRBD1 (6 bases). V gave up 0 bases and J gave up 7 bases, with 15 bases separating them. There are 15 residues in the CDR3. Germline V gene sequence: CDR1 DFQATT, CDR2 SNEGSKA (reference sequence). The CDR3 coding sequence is TGCAGTGCTAGAGACCCTAAGGGGGGGGGTGAAAAACTGTTTTTT. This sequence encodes CSARDPKGGGEKLFF.

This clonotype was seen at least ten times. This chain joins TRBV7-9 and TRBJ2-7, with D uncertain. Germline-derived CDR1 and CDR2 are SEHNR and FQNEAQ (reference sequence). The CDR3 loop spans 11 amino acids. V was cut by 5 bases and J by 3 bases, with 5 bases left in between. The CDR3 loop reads CASSQLYEQYF. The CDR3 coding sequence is TGTGCCAGCAGCCAACTCTACGAGCAGTACTTC.

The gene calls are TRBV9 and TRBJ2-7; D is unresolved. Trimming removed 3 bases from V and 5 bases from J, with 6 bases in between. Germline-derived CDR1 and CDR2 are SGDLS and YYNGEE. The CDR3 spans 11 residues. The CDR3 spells CASSGDNEQYF. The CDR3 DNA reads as TGTGCCAGCAGCGGGGATAACGAGCAGTACTTC.

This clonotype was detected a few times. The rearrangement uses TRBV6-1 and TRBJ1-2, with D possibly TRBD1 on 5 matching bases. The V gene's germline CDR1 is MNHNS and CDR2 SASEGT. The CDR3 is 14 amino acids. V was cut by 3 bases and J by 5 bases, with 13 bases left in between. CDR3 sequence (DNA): TGTGCCAGCAGTGAGGGCGGGACGGATTATGGCTACACCTTC. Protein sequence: CASSEGGTDYGYTF.

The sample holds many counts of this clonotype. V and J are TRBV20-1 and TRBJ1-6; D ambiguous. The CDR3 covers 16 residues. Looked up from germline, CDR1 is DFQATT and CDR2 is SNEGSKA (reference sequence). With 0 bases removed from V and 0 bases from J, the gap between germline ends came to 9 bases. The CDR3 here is CSAREPGVSYNSPLHF. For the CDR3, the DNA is TGCAGTGCTAGAGAGCCTGGGGTCTCCTATAATTCACCCCTCCACTTT.

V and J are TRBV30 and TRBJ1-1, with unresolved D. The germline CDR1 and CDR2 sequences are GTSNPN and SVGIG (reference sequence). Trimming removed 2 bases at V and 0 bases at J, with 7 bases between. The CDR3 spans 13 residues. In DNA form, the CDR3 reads TGTGCCTGGAGTCCGGGTCTGAACACTGAAGCTTTCTTT. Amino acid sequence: CAWSPGLNTEAFF.

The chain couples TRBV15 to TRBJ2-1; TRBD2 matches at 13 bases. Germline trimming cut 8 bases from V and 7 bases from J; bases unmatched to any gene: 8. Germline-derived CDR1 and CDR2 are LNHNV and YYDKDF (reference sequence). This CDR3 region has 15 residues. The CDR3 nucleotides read TGTGCCACCGGGAACCCGGGACTAGCGGGAAATGAGCAGTTCTTC. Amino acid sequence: CATGNPGLAGNEQFF.